These 2 T cell receptor beta chains came from one sample sequenced in a study of cytomegalovirus exposure and HLA in healthy donors. PCR was performed using 60 Vbeta and 13 Jbeta primers. Clones were read by immunoSEQ multiplex PCR, and TCRdb kept only the in-frame ones, dropping some. This table holds roughly 100,000 clones, more than 9.5% found once. Input material: PBMCs. The receptors here all came from a man aged 40-49 years in good health and CMV-seropositive.

Regarding this clone: This sample also contains other DNA sequences that code for the same CDR3. V usage is TRBV19 and J usage is TRBJ1-1; TRBD1 aligns across 8 bases. Germline-derived CDR1 and CDR2 are LNHDA and SQIVND (reference sequence). V shed 5 bases and J 4 bases; nucleotides not matched to a gene: 3. The CDR3 extends over 13 amino acids. CDR3 sequence reads: CASSDRGGTEAFF. In DNA, the CDR3 is TGTGCCAGTAGTGACAGGGGCGGCACTGAAGCTTTCTTT.

This clone was observed a few times. V usage is TRBV10-3 and J usage is TRBJ2-2, with a tentative D call TRBD2 (6 bases). This CDR3 is 15 amino acids long. Germline CDR1 is ENHRY and CDR2 is SYGVKD. Trimming shortened V by 5 bases and J by 0 bases, and 10 bases separated the two germline ends. DNA for the CDR3: TGTGCCATCAGTATGGCTAGCGCGAACACCGGGGAGCTGTTTTTT. This translates into CAISMASANTGELFF.